The next 14 T cell receptor beta chains were all read from a single sample in a study of OX40 agonist ivuxolimab in advanced cancers. Produced via immunoSEQ multiplex PCR; TCRdb's table is partial and in-frame only. The top ten clones hold about 3.4% of a sample with tens of thousands of clones, 65% to 90% of them seen once. Sequenced material: CD4+ or CD8+ T cells sorted from blood, taken in a trial of the OX40 agonist ivuxolimab. Receptor source: an adult with an advanced solid tumor such as melanoma, head and neck, liver or kidney cancer.

This rearrangement joins TRBV4-1 to TRBJ2-3, with D perhaps matching TRBD1 or TRBD2 (5 bases each). CDR3 length: 16 amino acids. The V end was cut by 2 bases, the J end by 0 bases, with 12 bases between. Germline V CDR1 and CDR2: MGHRA, YSYEKL. The CDR3 region is CASSQLGTSSTDTQYF. DNA of the CDR3: TGCGCCAGCAGCCAACTAGGGACCTCTAGCACAGATACGCAGTATTTT.

The chain couples TRBV28 to TRBJ1-2; D gene unclear. V lost 3 bases and J lost 2, with 10 bases in between. Germline V CDR1 and CDR2: MDHEN, SYDVKM. This CDR3 is built from 14 residues. The CDR3 region is CASSLGSWNYGYTF. CDR3 nucleotides: TGTGCCAGCAGTTTGGGCAGTTGGAACTATGGCTACACCTTC.

This chain uses TRBV15 with TRBJ2-1, with 12 bases matching TRBD2. Germline loops: CDR1 LNHNV, CDR2 YYDKDF (reference sequence). V dropped 3 bases and J dropped 5; count of bases not matched to a gene: 17. This CDR3 region has 20 residues. The CDR3 here is CATSSLLWVTSGRRNNEQFF. DNA of the CDR3: TGTGCCACCAGCAGTTTACTATGGGTGACTAGCGGGAGACGAAACAATGAGCAGTTCTTC.

V and J are TRBV5-1 and TRBJ1-4; weak D call: TRBD1 (6 bases). Per germline, CDR1 SGHRS and CDR2 YFSETQ. This CDR3 spans 15 amino acids. Trimming shortened V by 4 bases and J by 8 bases, and 18 bases separated the two germline ends. The CDR3 here is CASSPSTGSGEKLFF. The CDR3 DNA is TGCGCCAGCAGCCCCTCAACAGGGTCCGGCGAAAAACTGTTTTTT.

In its sample, this clone was seen once. The CDR3 loop reads CASSLGRVSYNSPLHF. DNA of the CDR3: TGTGCCAGCAGCTTAGGACGGGTGTCTTATAATTCACCCCTCCACTTT. The chain joins TRBV11-2 to TRBJ1-6; D remains ambiguous. V lost 1 base and J 4 bases, leaving 11 bases between the germline ends. The CDR3 sequence is 16 residues long. The germline V gene encodes CDR1 SGHAT and CDR2 FQNNGV. Filled out from reference TRBV11-2 and TRBJ1-6, the complete variable domain reads EAGVAQSPRYKIIEKRQSVAFWCNPISGHATLYWYQQILGQGPKLLIQFQNNGVVDDSQLPKDRFSAERLKGVDSTLKIQPAKLEDSAVYLCASSLGRVSYNSPLHFGNGTRLTVT.

This chain uses TRBV29-1 with TRBJ2-1; D is tentatively TRBD1 or TRBD2 (7 bases each). Germline V gene data show CDR1 as SQVTM and CDR2 as ANQGSEA. This CDR3 region has 16 residues. Trimming removed 5 bases from V and 5 bases from J, with 22 bases in between. The DNA for the CDR3 is TGCAGCGTTCGGGACAGAGGGTCGGGGGGCCACAATGAGCAGTTCTTC. The encoded protein is CSVRDRGSGGHNEQFF.

This rearrangement joins TRBV10-3 to TRBJ2-1, with a possible D match to TRBD1 (6 bases). Germline-derived CDR1 and CDR2 are ENHRY and SYGVKD. Trimming shortened V by 5 bases and J by 2 bases, and 10 bases separated the two germline ends. CDR3 length equals 14 residues. CDR3 coding DNA: TGTGCCATCAGTACGCCAGGGGCCTACAATGAGCAGTTCTTC. Protein: CAISTPGAYNEQFF.

This chain links TRBV19 with TRBJ2-2; 10 bases line up with TRBD1. There are 15 residues in the CDR3. Germline trimming cut 3 bases from V and 7 bases from J; bases unmatched to any gene: 5. Germline V gene sequence: CDR1 LNHDA, CDR2 SQIVND (reference sequence). CDR3 residues: CASSIRGQGVGELFF. CDR3 bases: TGTGCCAGTAGTATTCGCGGACAGGGGGTCGGGGAGCTGTTTTTT. Using reference TRBV19 and TRBJ2-2 for the parts outside the CDR3, the full variable domain is DGGITQSPKYLFRKEGQNVTLSCEQNLNHDAMYWYRQDPGQGLRLIYYSQIVNDFQKGDIAEGYSVSREKKESFPLTVTSAQKNPTAFYLCASSIRGQGVGELFFGEGSRLTVL.

This chain links TRBV6-6 with TRBJ2-2; the D gene is possibly TRBD1 (6 bases). V lost 7 bases and J 3 bases, leaving 15 bases between the germline ends. This CDR3 is built from 15 residues. CDR1 and CDR2 from the germline V gene are MNHNY and SVGAGI (reference sequence). The CDR3 protein is CASIQGWSDTGELFF. The CDR3 DNA sequence: TGTGCCAGCATCCAGGGGTGGTCGGACACCGGGGAGCTGTTTTTT.

The rearrangement joins TRBV9 to TRBJ2-2, with 12 positions matching TRBD2. Per germline, CDR1 SGDLS and CDR2 YYNGEE. CDR3 size: 19 residues. With V trimmed by 4 bases and J by 4 bases, 14 bases remained unmatched. CDR3 protein: CASSLNPSGRALGTGELFF. Written as DNA, the CDR3 is TGTGCCAGCAGCCTCAATCCTAGCGGGAGGGCCCTCGGCACCGGGGAGCTGTTTTTT. Combining the CDR3 with reference TRBV9 and TRBJ2-2 gives the whole variable domain DSGVTQTPKHLITATGQRVTLRCSPRSGDLSVYWYQQSLDQGLQFLIQYYNGEERAKGNILERFSAQQFPDLHSELNLSSLELGDSALYFCASSLNPSGRALGTGELFFGEGSRLTVL.

V usage is TRBV11-3 and J usage is TRBJ2-3; D not resolved. Per germline, CDR1 SGHNT and CDR2 YENEEA. V lost 3 bases and J 3 bases, leaving 4 bases between the germline ends. The CDR3 totals 12 residues. The CDR3 loop reads CASSLGTDTQYF. Here the CDR3 DNA reads TGTGCCAGCAGCTTGGGAACAGATACGCAGTATTTT.

Notes on this clone: In the same sample, other DNA sequences code for this CDR3. CDR3: CASSPGHPNTEAFF. The CDR3 bases are TGTGCCAGCAGCCCGGGACACCCGAACACTGAAGCTTTCTTT. The chain combines TRBV5-5 with TRBJ1-1, with D perhaps matching TRBD1 (6 bases). The V gene's germline CDR1 is SGHKS and CDR2 YYEKEE (reference sequence). The V gene lost 4 bases and the J gene lost 1 base, with 11 bases spanning the gap. The CDR3 has 14 amino acids.

J is TRBJ1-5 and V is TRBV11-2; D unclear. This CDR3 contains 15 residues. V was cut by 1 base and J by 1 base, with 8 bases left in between. Germline loops: CDR1 SGHAT, CDR2 FQNNGV. The CDR3 DNA follows: TGTGCCAGCAGCTTAGTCCCCGGGAGCAATCAGCCCCAGCATTTT. Its protein is CASSLVPGSNQPQHF.

The chain employs TRBV10-3 and TRBJ2-1; TRBD2 matches at 11 bases. The germline V gene has CDR1 ENHRY and CDR2 SYGVKD. The CDR3 totals 14 residues. The trim removed 10 bases at V and 5 bases at J, leaving 7 bases unmatched. The CDR3 region has the DNA TGTGCCACCGAAGGGACTAGCGGCAACAATGAGCAGTTCTTC. This sequence encodes CATEGTSGNNEQFF.